This is a list of T cell receptor beta chains from one sample in a study of T cells in Graves' hyperthyroidism and ophthalmopathy. TCRdb re-derived calls from the multiplex PCR reads in MiXCR, one entry per CDR3 protein. The sample has hundreds of thousands of distinct CDR3 sequences, 15% to 17% seen once. Sequenced: blood. The receptors were gathered from a woman aged 18-29 years with Graves' hyperthyroidism. Both conserved end residues are trimmed from each CDR3. The D gene is left open where the match is weak.

d_call: NA
j_call: TRBJ1-6
v_call: TRBV7-2
cdr3_aa: ASSPGVNSPLH

d_call: TRBD1
j_call: TRBJ2-7
v_call: TRBV7-9
cdr3_aa: ASSRSTGEDEQY

d_call: NA
j_call: TRBJ1-3
v_call: TRBV11-2
cdr3_aa: ASSSQGGGSTIY

d_call: TRBD2
j_call: TRBJ2-7
v_call: TRBV11-3
cdr3_aa: ASSPLEEASGRVPYEQY

d_call: NA
j_call: TRBJ2-7
v_call: TRBV4-1
cdr3_aa: ASSQSSQTAYEQY

d_call: TRBD1
j_call: TRBJ1-2
v_call: TRBV29-1
cdr3_aa: SVLTGEYGYT

d_call: TRBD1
j_call: TRBJ1-2
v_call: TRBV7-8
cdr3_aa: ASSLGQGGYT

d_call: NA
j_call: TRBJ2-6
v_call: TRBV29-1
cdr3_aa: SVDSYSSGANVLT

d_call: NA
j_call: TRBJ1-6
v_call: TRBV6-1
cdr3_aa: ASSGTLENSPLH

d_call: NA
j_call: TRBJ1-2
v_call: TRBV5-1
cdr3_aa: ASSLEGLAADRDGYT

d_call: NA
j_call: TRBJ1-3
v_call: TRBV10-3
cdr3_aa: AISDPGRTSGNTIY

d_call: NA
j_call: TRBJ1-1
v_call: TRBV5-7
cdr3_aa: ASSSSANLNTEAF

d_call: TRBD1
j_call: TRBJ2-2
v_call: TRBV5-1
cdr3_aa: ASSLTAGGTGELF

d_call: NA
j_call: TRBJ2-5
v_call: TRBV29-1
cdr3_aa: SVVNGSAQETQY

d_call: TRBD1
j_call: TRBJ1-2
v_call: TRBV5-4
cdr3_aa: ASSFSGGSNYGYT

d_call: NA
j_call: TRBJ1-2
v_call: TRBV6-5
cdr3_aa: ASSYSRQGNPNYGYT

d_call: TRBD1
j_call: TRBJ2-5
v_call: TRBV5-1
cdr3_aa: ASRPTGGGETQY

d_call: NA
j_call: TRBJ2-1
v_call: TRBV5-1
cdr3_aa: ASSLTLSYNEQF

d_call: NA
j_call: TRBJ1-5
v_call: TRBV9
cdr3_aa: ASSVAGAGNQPQH